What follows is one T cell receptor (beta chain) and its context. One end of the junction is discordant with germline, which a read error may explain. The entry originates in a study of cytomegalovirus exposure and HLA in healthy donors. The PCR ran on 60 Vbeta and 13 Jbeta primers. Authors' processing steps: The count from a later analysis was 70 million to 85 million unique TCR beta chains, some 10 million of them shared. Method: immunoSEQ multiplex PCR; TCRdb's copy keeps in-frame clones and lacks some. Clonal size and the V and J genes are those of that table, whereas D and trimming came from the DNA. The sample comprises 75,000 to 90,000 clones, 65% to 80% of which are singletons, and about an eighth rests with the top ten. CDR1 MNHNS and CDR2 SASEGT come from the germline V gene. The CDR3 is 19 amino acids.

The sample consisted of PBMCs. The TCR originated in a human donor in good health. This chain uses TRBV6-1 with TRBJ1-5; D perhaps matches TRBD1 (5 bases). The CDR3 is CASSDPLFSGMNSNQPQNF. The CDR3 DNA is TGTGCCAGCAGTGACCCCCTTTTCTCAGGGATGAATAGCAATCAGCCCCAGAATTTT.